This passage covers 22 T cell receptor beta chains from one sample sequenced in a study of blood T cell repertoires in COVID-19. Profiling relied on immunoSEQ multiplex PCR, and the TCRdb table lists in-frame clones only, not all of them. The sample carries roughly 390,000 clones, around 87% recorded once. The sequenced sample was peripheral blood. The receptors come from a woman aged 25 to 45 with COVID-19, enrolled during active disease.

The chain couples TRBV7-2 to TRBJ2-5, with D unresolved. The CDR3 spans 15 residues. CDR1 and CDR2 (germline): SGHTA, FQGNSA. Deletions cut 8 bases from V and 2 bases from J, with 18 bases between. The CDR3 DNA reads TGTGCCAGCTCAGCTTCCCCCAGGTTTCAAGAGACCCAGTACTTC. Translated, it gives CASSASPRFQETQYF. Full variable domain (rest looked up from reference TRBV7-2 and TRBJ2-5): GAGVSQSPSNKVTEKGKDVELRCDPISGHTALYWYRQSLGQGLEFLIYFQGNSAPDKSGLPSDRFSAERTGGSVSTLTIQRTQQEDSAVYLCASSASPRFQETQYFGPGTRLLVL.

This sequence joins TRBV13 and TRBJ2-5, with D tentatively TRBD2 (5 bases). The V and J ends lost 6 bases and 5 bases respectively, with 16 bases between them. Germline CDR1 and CDR2: PRHDT and FYEKMQ (reference sequence). The CDR3 spans 14 residues. This CDR3 reads CASRLTGTAETQYF. CDR3 bases: TGTGCCAGCAGACTGACGGGAACTGCGGAGACCCAGTACTTC.

The chain joins TRBV2 to TRBJ1-4, with 9 bases aligning to TRBD1. The CDR3 extends over 14 amino acids. V shed 6 bases and J 7 bases; nucleotides not matched to a gene: 6. In germline, CDR1 is SNHLY, CDR2 FYNNEI. For the CDR3, the DNA is TGTGCCAGCAGCGTTACAGGGGGCACTGAAAAACTGTTTTTT. Residues: CASSVTGGTEKLFF. Variable domain in full (rest from reference TRBV2 and TRBJ1-4): EPEVTQTPSHQVTQMGQEVILRCVPISNHLYFYWYRQILGQKVEFLVSFYNNEISEKSEIFDDQFSVERPDGSNFTLKIRSTKLEDSAMYFCASSVTGGTEKLFFGSGTQLSVL.

This clone was counted a single time. This sequence joins TRBV27 and TRBJ1-4; 9 bases agree with TRBD1. Trimming at V came to 6 bases and at J to 6 bases, leaving 5 bases not matched to a gene. This CDR3 is built from 14 residues. Germline values: CDR1 MNHEY, CDR2 SMNVEV (reference sequence). The CDR3 reads CASSPWTGDEKLFF. CDR3 bases: TGTGCCAGCAGCCCATGGACAGGGGATGAAAAACTGTTTTTT.

The rearrangement joins TRBV5-4 to TRBJ2-2, with unresolved D. CDR3 length equals 15 residues. Germline CDR1 SGHNT, CDR2 YYREEE (reference sequence). Deletions cut 4 bases from V and 6 bases from J, with 16 bases between. The CDR3 region has the DNA TGTGCCAGCAGCCTTCCAGGCGTGGGTTCCGGGGAGCTGTTTTTT. It codes for CASSLPGVGSGELFF. The variable domain in full, with the rest retrieved from reference TRBV5-4 and TRBJ2-2, is ETGVTQSPTHLIKTRGQQVTLRCSSQSGHNTVSWYQQALGQGPQFIFQYYREEENGRGNFPPRFSGLQFPNYSSELNVNALELDDSALYLCASSLPGVGSGELFFGEGSRLTVL.

This clone was seen just once. The chain employs TRBV29-1 and TRBJ2-5, with 10 bases that match TRBD2. From germline, CDR1 is SQVTM and CDR2 ANQGSEA. Trimming at V came to 6 bases and at J to 1 base, leaving 5 bases not matched to a gene. This CDR3 contains 14 residues. The CDR3: CSVPSGGGQETQYF. In nucleotides, the CDR3 is TGCAGCGTACCTAGCGGGGGAGGCCAAGAGACCCAGTACTTC. Complete variable domain (other parts from reference TRBV29-1 and TRBJ2-5): SAVISQKPSRDICQRGTSLTIQCQVDSQVTMMFWYRQQPGQSLTLIATANQGSEATYESGFVIDKFPISRPNLTFSTLTVSNMSPEDSSIYLCSVPSGGGQETQYFGPGTRLLVL.

J is TRBJ1-2 and V is TRBV7-2, with D possibly being TRBD1 (5 bases). The ends were cut back, 1 base at V and 3 bases at J, with 9 bases in the middle. The germline gives CDR1 SGHTA, CDR2 FQGNSA. CDR3 length equals 14 residues. CDR3 coding DNA: TGTGCCAGCAGCTTAGGGGGGGAACACTATGGCTACACCTTC. Translated: CASSLGGEHYGYTF.

This chain joins TRBV2 and TRBJ1-1; D is unclear. The V end was cut by 5 bases, the J end by 7 bases, with 14 bases between. Germline assignment: CDR1 SNHLY and CDR2 FYNNEI. This CDR3 has 13 amino acids. CDR3 sequence: CASSLGGLGEAFF. In nucleotides, the CDR3 is TGTGCCAGCAGTTTGGGAGGGTTAGGTGAAGCTTTCTTT.

This clone was observed a single time. The V call is TRBV7-9, the J call TRBJ1-3; D not resolved. The CDR3 covers 15 residues. The V end lost 3 bases, the J end lost 0 bases, and 9 bases lay between the germline ends. The germline V gene has CDR1 SEHNR and CDR2 FQNEAQ (reference sequence). For the CDR3, the DNA is TGTGCCAGCAGCTTTTCGGGGTACTCTGGAAACACCATATATTTT. It is translated as CASSFSGYSGNTIYF.

The chain joins TRBV5-1 to TRBJ1-1; unclear D gene. The CDR3 spans 13 residues. Looked up from germline, CDR1 is SGHRS and CDR2 is YFSETQ. With 0 bases removed from V and 2 bases from J, the gap between germline ends came to 5 bases. This chain's CDR3 is CASSLGLNTEAFF. CDR3 coding DNA: TGCGCCAGCAGCTTGGGACTCAACACTGAAGCTTTCTTT.

The chain employs TRBV7-9 and TRBJ1-4; the match to TRBD1 covers 9 bases. V trimming: 5 bases; J trimming: 13 bases; junction bases outside the gene matches: 11. The germline gives CDR1 SEHNR, CDR2 FQNEAQ (reference sequence). The CDR3 consists of 14 residues. CDR3 nucleotides: TGTGCCAGCAGCAGTCCCGGGACAGGGTCTAGACTGTTTTTT. Residues: CASSSPGTGSRLFF.

The rearrangement links TRBV28 to TRBJ2-7; TRBD1 matches at 9 bases. Germline CDR1 reads MDHEN; CDR2 reads SYDVKM. The CDR3 is 14 residues long. Trimming removed 7 bases from V and 3 bases from J; junction bases left unmatched: 7. CDR3 coding DNA: TGTGCCAGCACCTCCCGGACAGGGGACTACGAGCAGTACTTC. Translated, it gives CASTSRTGDYEQYF.

In this sample, this clone turned up a few times. The chain couples TRBV2 to TRBJ1-4; TRBD1 might be the D (5 bases). The V end was cut by 6 bases, the J end by 7 bases, with 9 bases between. This CDR3 contains 12 residues. Germline V lookup: CDR1 SNHLY, CDR2 FYNNEI. CDR3 loop: CASSVGGEKLFF. CDR3 DNA sequence: TGTGCCAGCAGCGTGGGGGGTGAAAAACTGTTTTTT.

As regards this clone: Other DNA sequences from this sample encode an identical CDR3 as well. The rearrangement links TRBV7-2 to TRBJ2-3; 11 positions match TRBD2. V lost 5 bases, J lost 0 bases, and 4 bases stayed unmatched. CDR3 size: 16 residues. Per the germline V gene, CDR1 is SGHTA and CDR2 is FQGNSA. CDR3 residues: CASSPRTSGSTDTQYF. The CDR3 coding sequence is TGTGCCAGCAGCCCCAGGACTAGCGGGAGCACAGATACGCAGTATTTT.

This clone has a handful of counts. The CDR3 nucleotides read TGTGCCAGCAGCTTACGGGGGGGGAACCAAGATAATTCACCCCTCCACTTT. It translates to CASSLRGGNQDNSPLHF. V is TRBV7-9 and J is TRBJ1-6; D might be TRBD1 (5 bases). The CDR3 totals 17 residues. CDR1 is SEHNR, CDR2 FQNEAQ, per germline (reference sequence). The V gene lost 2 bases and the J gene lost 5 bases, with 16 bases spanning the gap.

The rearrangement joins TRBV28 to TRBJ2-5; 8 bases are shared with TRBD2. The length of the CDR3 is 17 residues. The V gene end was trimmed by 5 bases and the J gene end by 5 bases; junction bases not matched to a gene: 16. Germline loops: CDR1 MDHEN, CDR2 SYDVKM. CDR3 sequence reads: CASSPRGAGVLSETQYF. CDR3 DNA sequence: TGTGCCAGCAGTCCCCGTGGAGCGGGAGTGCTCTCGGAGACCCAGTACTTC.

The rearrangement joins TRBV3-1 (or the pseudogene TRBV3-2) to TRBJ2-7; 8 bases line up with TRBD2. Per germline, CDR1 LGHDT and CDR2 YNNKEL (reference sequence). V dropped 1 base and J dropped 7; count of bases not matched to a gene: 6. This CDR3 contains 14 residues. The CDR3 coding sequence is TGTGCCAGCAGCCAAGCCGGGAGGGCCGAAGAGCAGTACTTC. This translates into CASSQAGRAEEQYF.

This chain joins TRBV2 and TRBJ2-7; TRBD2 is a possible D gene (5 bases). CDR1 and CDR2 (germline): SNHLY, FYNNEI. This CDR3 spans 15 amino acids. V lost 7 bases and J lost 0, with 16 bases in between. CDR3 loop: CASKDKAVSSYEQYF. The CDR3 DNA sequence: TGTGCCAGCAAAGATAAAGCGGTAAGCTCCTACGAGCAGTACTTC.

This sequence joins TRBV6-2 or TRBV6-3 and TRBJ2-3; 7 bases are a match to TRBD2. V lost 6 bases, J lost 2 bases, and 11 bases stayed unmatched. Germline CDR1 and CDR2: MNHEY and SVGEGT. This CDR3 has 16 residues. The CDR3 bases are TGTGCCAGCAGCCCCGCCGGGACTACCGACACAGATACGCAGTATTTT. It specifies CASSPAGTTDTDTQYF.

The table lists this clone with a few counts. The rearrangement links TRBV6-5 to TRBJ2-5; a possible D gene is TRBD1 (6 bases). The germline gives CDR1 MNHEY, CDR2 SVGAGI. V gave up 6 bases and J gave up 1 base, with 12 bases separating them. The CDR3 spans 14 residues. CDR3 sequence: CASRGVGGQETQYF. The DNA of the CDR3 is TGTGCCAGCAGGGGTGTAGGGGGCCAAGAGACCCAGTACTTC.

V is TRBV11-2 and J is TRBJ2-7; D gene uncertain. V was trimmed by 1 base and J by 3 bases, leaving 10 bases between them. The length of the CDR3 is 14 residues. Germline loops: CDR1 SGHAT, CDR2 FQNNGV. The CDR3 spells CASSLVPGRYEQYF. For the CDR3, the DNA is TGTGCCAGCAGCTTAGTGCCGGGTCGCTACGAGCAGTACTTC.

This clone was recorded a few times. The chain recombines TRBV7-3 with TRBJ2-2; D uncertain. V was cut by 2 bases and J by 3 bases, with 10 bases left in between. Germline V gives CDR1 SGHTA, CDR2 FQGTGA. This CDR3 is 15 amino acids long. This chain's CDR3 is CASSLGLSDTGELFF. CDR3 sequence (DNA): TGTGCCAGCAGCTTAGGGCTTTCGGACACCGGGGAGCTGTTTTTT. The full variable domain, its missing parts supplied by reference TRBV7-3 and TRBJ2-2, is GAGVSQTPSNKVTEKGKYVELRCDPISGHTALYWYRQSLGQGPEFLIYFQGTGAADDSGLPNDRFFAVRPEGSVSTLKIQRTERGDSAVYLCASSLGLSDTGELFFGEGSRLTVL.